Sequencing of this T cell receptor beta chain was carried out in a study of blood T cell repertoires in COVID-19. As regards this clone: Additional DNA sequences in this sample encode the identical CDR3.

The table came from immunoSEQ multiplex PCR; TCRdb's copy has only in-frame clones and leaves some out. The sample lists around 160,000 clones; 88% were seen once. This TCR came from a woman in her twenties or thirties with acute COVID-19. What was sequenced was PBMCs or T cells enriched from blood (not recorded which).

CDR3 bases: TGCGCCAGCAGCTTGTCGGCTAGCGGATCCTACAATGAGCAGTTCTTC. Amino acid sequence: CASSLSASGSYNEQFF. The chain couples TRBV5-1 to TRBJ2-1; the match to TRBD2 covers 7 bases. This CDR3 comprises 16 residues. The V gene's germline CDR1 is SGHRS and CDR2 YFSETQ. V lost 1 base and J lost 1; bases outside the gene matches: 5.